Many counts were recorded for the clone carrying this T cell receptor beta chain. Its antigen is as yet unknown. Regions amplified from RNA transcripts were the TCR beta CDR3 regions. A set of HTBI primers served as the primers for a first-round RT-PCR of the TCR CDR3. A single record per CDR3 protein comes from TCRdb applying MiXCR to the multiplex PCR reads. Among around 350,000 distinct CDR3 sequences listed, approximately 19% were seen once. Newly diagnosed hyperthyroidism patients aged 18 to 65 years had disease lasting under 2 months. This sample is drawn from a study of T cells in Graves' hyperthyroidism and ophthalmopathy. Study-level findings and limits: Model output signaled ophthalmopathy a median roughly 6 months ahead of onset. In blood, most of the thyroid clonotypes expanded above 0.001 were also present.

With V trimmed by 4 bases and J by 4 bases, 9 bases remained unmatched. The CDR3 consists of 17 residues. CDR1 and CDR2 (germline): LGHNA, YNFKEQ. This chain uses TRBV4-2 with TRBJ2-2, with 10 bases fitting TRBD2. The sample was blood. The clonotype comes from a woman aged 18-30 years with Graves' hyperthyroidism. CDR3 loop: CASSPPLVAGGTGELFF. CDR3 sequence (DNA): TGTGCCAGCAGCCCCCCGTTAGTAGCGGGGGGCACCGGGGAGCTGTTTTTT.